This T cell receptor beta chain derives from a study of cytotoxic CD8 clonotypes in ibrutinib-treated CLL. In the study overall: By median 68 months, roughly twelve had progressed and approximately 15 stayed remitted; responses had been 2 complete and about 25 partial. Samples yielded averages of approximately 260,000 productive templates and tens of thousands of productive rearrangements. Findings and limits, study-wide: Increased clonality at ibrutinib response gave way to a return toward baseline at progression. Public clonotypes proved infrequent, and on treatment they shrank or remained steady.

Clones were read by immunoSEQ multiplex PCR, and TCRdb kept only the in-frame ones, dropping some. Of fewer than 400,000 clones listed, over 55% are singletons. Concerning this clone itself: Its matching antigen is unknown.

The length of the CDR3 is 15 residues. CDR1 and CDR2 (germline): SGHVS, FQNEAQ. Trimming removed 4 bases at V and 4 bases at J, with 14 bases between. Here the sequenced sample was PBMCs, taken after 36 months of ibrutinib treatment. The receptor was derived from a human donor with chronic lymphocytic leukemia. This sequence joins TRBV7-8 and TRBJ1-5; a weak D match, TRBD1 (5 bases). DNA of the CDR3: TGTGCCAGCAGCTCACATCAGGGAACAAATCAGCCCCAGCATTTT. Translating it yields CASSSHQGTNQPQHF.